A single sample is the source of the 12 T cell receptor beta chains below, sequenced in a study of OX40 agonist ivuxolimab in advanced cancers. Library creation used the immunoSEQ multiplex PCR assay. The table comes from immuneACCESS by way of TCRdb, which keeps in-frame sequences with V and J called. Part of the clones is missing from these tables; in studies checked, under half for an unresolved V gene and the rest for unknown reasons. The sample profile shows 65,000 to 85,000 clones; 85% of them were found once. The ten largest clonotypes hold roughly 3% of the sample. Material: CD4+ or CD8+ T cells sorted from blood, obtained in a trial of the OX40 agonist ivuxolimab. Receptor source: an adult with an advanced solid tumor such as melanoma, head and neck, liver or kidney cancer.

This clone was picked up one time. CDR3: CASSPYSLYANYGYTF. The CDR3 bases are TGTGCCAGCTCACCATACTCACTTTACGCTAACTATGGCTACACCTTC. V usage is TRBV18 and J usage is TRBJ1-2; D gene uncertain. The V gene lost 2 bases and the J gene lost 0 bases, with 13 bases spanning the gap. Germline lookup yields CDR1 KGHSH and CDR2 LQKENI. This CDR3 has 16 residues. The full variable domain, completed using reference TRBV18 and TRBJ1-2, is NAGVMQNPRHLVRRRGQEARLRCSPMKGHSHVYWYRQLPEEGLKFMVYLQKENIIDESGMPKERFSAEFPKEGPSILRIQQVVRGDSAAYFCASSPYSLYANYGYTFGSGTRLTVV.

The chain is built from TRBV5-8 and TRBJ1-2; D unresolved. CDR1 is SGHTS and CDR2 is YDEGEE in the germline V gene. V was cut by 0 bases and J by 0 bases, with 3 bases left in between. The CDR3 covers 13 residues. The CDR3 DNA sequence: TGTGCCAGCAGCTTGGAGGCTAACTATGGCTACACCTTC. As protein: CASSLEANYGYTF.

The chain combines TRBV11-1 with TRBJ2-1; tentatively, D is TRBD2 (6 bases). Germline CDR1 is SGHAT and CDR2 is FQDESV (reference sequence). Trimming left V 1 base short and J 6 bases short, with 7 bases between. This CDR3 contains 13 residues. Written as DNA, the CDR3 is TGTGCCAGCAGCTTAGGGACTATCAATGAGCAGTTCTTC. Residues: CASSLGTINEQFF.

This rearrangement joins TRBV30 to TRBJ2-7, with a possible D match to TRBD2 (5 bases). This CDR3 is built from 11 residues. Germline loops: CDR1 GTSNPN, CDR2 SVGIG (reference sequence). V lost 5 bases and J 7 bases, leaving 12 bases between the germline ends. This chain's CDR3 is CAWASTGEQYF. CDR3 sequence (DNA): TGTGCCTGGGCCTCCACGGGAGAGCAGTACTTC. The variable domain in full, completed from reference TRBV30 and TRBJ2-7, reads SQTIHQWPATLVQPVGSPLSLECTVEGTSNPNLYWYRQAAGRGLQLLFYSVGIGQISSEVPQNLSASRPQDRQFILSSKKLLLSDSGFYLCAWASTGEQYFGPGTRLTVT.

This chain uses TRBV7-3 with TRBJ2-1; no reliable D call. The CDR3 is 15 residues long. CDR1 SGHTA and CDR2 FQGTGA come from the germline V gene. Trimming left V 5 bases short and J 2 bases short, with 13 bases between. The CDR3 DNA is TGTGCCAGCAGCCCTTACAATGGGGCCTACAATGAGCAGTTCTTC. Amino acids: CASSPYNGAYNEQFF.

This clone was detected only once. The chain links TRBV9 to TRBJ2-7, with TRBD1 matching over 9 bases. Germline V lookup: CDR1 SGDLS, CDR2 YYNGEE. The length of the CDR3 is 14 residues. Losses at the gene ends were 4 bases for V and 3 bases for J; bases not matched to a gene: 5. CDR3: CASSLRDRDYEQYF. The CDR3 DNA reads TGTGCCAGCAGCTTAAGGGACAGGGACTACGAGCAGTACTTC.

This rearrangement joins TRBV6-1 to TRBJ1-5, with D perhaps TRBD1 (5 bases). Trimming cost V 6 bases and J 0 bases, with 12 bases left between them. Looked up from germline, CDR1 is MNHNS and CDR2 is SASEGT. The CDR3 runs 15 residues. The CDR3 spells CASSSTAFSNQPQHF. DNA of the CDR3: TGTGCCAGCAGCTCGACAGCCTTTAGCAATCAGCCCCAGCATTTT.

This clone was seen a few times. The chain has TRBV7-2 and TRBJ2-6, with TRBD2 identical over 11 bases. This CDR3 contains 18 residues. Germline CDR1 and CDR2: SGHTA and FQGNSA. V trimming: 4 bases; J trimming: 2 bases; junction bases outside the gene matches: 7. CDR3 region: CASSYGLAGGPGANVLTF. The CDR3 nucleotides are TGTGCCAGCAGCTACGGACTAGCGGGTGGGCCTGGGGCCAACGTCCTGACTTTC.

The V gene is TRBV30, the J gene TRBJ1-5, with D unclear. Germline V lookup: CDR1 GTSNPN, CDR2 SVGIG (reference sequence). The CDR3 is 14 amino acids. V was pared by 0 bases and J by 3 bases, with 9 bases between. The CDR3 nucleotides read TGTGCCTGGAGTGTAGGCAGTCCCAATCAGCCCCAGCATTTT. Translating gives CAWSVGSPNQPQHF.

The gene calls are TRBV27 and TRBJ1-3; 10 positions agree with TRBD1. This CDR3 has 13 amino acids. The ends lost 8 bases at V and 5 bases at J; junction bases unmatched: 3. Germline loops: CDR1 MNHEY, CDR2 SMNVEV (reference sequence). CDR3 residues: CASGDRGRNTIYF. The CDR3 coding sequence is TGTGCCAGCGGAGACAGGGGGCGAAACACCATATATTTT.

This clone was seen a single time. The CDR3 nucleotides are TGTGCCAGCAGCTTAGACAGGAACTCCTACGAGCAGTACTTC. Protein sequence: CASSLDRNSYEQYF. The rearrangement uses TRBV11-3 and TRBJ2-7; D remains unclear. V gave up 0 bases and J gave up 0 bases, with 6 bases separating them. The CDR3 is 14 amino acids. Germline V gene data show CDR1 as SGHNT and CDR2 as YENEEA.

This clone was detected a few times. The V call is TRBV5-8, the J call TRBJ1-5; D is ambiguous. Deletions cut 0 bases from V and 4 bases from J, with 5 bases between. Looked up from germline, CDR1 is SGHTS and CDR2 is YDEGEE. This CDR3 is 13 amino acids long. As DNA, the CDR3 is TGTGCCAGCAGCTTGGGCGCAAATCAGCCCCAGCATTTT. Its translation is CASSLGANQPQHF.